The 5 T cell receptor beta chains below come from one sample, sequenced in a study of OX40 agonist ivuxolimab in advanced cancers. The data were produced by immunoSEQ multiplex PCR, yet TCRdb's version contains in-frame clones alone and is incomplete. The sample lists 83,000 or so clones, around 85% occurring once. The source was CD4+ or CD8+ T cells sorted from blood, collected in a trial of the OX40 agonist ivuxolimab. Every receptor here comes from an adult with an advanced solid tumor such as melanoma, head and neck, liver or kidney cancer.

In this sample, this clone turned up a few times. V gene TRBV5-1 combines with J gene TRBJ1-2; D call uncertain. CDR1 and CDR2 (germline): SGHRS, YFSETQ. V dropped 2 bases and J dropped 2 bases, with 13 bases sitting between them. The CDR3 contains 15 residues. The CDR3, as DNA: TGCGCCAGCAGCTTCGACCGGTTGCCGAACTATGGCTACACCTTC. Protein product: CASSFDRLPNYGYTF.

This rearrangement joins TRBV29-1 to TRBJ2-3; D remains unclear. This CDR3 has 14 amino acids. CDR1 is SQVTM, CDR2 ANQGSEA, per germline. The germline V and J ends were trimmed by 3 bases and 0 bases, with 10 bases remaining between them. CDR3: CSVEKFSSTDTQYF. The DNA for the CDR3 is TGCAGCGTTGAGAAGTTCTCTAGCACAGATACGCAGTATTTT.

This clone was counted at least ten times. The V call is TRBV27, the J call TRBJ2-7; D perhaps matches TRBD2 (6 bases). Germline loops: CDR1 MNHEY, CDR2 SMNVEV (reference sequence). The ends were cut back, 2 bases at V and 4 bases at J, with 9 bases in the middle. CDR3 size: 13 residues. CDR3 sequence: CASSLAGPYEQYF. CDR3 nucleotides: TGTGCCAGCAGTTTAGCGGGACCTTACGAGCAGTACTTC.

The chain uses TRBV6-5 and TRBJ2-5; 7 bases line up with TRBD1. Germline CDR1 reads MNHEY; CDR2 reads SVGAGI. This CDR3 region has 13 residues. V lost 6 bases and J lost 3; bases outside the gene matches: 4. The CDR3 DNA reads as TGTGCCAGCAGCTTCAGGGGGAAAGAGACCCAGTACTTC. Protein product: CASSFRGKETQYF.

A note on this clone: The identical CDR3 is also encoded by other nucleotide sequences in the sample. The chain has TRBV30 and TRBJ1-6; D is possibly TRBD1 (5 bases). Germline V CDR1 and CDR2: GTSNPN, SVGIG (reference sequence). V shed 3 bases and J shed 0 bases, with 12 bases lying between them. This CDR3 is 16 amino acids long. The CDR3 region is CAWRRAGSSYNSPLHF. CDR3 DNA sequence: TGTGCCTGGAGAAGAGCAGGGAGCTCCTATAATTCACCCCTCCACTTT.